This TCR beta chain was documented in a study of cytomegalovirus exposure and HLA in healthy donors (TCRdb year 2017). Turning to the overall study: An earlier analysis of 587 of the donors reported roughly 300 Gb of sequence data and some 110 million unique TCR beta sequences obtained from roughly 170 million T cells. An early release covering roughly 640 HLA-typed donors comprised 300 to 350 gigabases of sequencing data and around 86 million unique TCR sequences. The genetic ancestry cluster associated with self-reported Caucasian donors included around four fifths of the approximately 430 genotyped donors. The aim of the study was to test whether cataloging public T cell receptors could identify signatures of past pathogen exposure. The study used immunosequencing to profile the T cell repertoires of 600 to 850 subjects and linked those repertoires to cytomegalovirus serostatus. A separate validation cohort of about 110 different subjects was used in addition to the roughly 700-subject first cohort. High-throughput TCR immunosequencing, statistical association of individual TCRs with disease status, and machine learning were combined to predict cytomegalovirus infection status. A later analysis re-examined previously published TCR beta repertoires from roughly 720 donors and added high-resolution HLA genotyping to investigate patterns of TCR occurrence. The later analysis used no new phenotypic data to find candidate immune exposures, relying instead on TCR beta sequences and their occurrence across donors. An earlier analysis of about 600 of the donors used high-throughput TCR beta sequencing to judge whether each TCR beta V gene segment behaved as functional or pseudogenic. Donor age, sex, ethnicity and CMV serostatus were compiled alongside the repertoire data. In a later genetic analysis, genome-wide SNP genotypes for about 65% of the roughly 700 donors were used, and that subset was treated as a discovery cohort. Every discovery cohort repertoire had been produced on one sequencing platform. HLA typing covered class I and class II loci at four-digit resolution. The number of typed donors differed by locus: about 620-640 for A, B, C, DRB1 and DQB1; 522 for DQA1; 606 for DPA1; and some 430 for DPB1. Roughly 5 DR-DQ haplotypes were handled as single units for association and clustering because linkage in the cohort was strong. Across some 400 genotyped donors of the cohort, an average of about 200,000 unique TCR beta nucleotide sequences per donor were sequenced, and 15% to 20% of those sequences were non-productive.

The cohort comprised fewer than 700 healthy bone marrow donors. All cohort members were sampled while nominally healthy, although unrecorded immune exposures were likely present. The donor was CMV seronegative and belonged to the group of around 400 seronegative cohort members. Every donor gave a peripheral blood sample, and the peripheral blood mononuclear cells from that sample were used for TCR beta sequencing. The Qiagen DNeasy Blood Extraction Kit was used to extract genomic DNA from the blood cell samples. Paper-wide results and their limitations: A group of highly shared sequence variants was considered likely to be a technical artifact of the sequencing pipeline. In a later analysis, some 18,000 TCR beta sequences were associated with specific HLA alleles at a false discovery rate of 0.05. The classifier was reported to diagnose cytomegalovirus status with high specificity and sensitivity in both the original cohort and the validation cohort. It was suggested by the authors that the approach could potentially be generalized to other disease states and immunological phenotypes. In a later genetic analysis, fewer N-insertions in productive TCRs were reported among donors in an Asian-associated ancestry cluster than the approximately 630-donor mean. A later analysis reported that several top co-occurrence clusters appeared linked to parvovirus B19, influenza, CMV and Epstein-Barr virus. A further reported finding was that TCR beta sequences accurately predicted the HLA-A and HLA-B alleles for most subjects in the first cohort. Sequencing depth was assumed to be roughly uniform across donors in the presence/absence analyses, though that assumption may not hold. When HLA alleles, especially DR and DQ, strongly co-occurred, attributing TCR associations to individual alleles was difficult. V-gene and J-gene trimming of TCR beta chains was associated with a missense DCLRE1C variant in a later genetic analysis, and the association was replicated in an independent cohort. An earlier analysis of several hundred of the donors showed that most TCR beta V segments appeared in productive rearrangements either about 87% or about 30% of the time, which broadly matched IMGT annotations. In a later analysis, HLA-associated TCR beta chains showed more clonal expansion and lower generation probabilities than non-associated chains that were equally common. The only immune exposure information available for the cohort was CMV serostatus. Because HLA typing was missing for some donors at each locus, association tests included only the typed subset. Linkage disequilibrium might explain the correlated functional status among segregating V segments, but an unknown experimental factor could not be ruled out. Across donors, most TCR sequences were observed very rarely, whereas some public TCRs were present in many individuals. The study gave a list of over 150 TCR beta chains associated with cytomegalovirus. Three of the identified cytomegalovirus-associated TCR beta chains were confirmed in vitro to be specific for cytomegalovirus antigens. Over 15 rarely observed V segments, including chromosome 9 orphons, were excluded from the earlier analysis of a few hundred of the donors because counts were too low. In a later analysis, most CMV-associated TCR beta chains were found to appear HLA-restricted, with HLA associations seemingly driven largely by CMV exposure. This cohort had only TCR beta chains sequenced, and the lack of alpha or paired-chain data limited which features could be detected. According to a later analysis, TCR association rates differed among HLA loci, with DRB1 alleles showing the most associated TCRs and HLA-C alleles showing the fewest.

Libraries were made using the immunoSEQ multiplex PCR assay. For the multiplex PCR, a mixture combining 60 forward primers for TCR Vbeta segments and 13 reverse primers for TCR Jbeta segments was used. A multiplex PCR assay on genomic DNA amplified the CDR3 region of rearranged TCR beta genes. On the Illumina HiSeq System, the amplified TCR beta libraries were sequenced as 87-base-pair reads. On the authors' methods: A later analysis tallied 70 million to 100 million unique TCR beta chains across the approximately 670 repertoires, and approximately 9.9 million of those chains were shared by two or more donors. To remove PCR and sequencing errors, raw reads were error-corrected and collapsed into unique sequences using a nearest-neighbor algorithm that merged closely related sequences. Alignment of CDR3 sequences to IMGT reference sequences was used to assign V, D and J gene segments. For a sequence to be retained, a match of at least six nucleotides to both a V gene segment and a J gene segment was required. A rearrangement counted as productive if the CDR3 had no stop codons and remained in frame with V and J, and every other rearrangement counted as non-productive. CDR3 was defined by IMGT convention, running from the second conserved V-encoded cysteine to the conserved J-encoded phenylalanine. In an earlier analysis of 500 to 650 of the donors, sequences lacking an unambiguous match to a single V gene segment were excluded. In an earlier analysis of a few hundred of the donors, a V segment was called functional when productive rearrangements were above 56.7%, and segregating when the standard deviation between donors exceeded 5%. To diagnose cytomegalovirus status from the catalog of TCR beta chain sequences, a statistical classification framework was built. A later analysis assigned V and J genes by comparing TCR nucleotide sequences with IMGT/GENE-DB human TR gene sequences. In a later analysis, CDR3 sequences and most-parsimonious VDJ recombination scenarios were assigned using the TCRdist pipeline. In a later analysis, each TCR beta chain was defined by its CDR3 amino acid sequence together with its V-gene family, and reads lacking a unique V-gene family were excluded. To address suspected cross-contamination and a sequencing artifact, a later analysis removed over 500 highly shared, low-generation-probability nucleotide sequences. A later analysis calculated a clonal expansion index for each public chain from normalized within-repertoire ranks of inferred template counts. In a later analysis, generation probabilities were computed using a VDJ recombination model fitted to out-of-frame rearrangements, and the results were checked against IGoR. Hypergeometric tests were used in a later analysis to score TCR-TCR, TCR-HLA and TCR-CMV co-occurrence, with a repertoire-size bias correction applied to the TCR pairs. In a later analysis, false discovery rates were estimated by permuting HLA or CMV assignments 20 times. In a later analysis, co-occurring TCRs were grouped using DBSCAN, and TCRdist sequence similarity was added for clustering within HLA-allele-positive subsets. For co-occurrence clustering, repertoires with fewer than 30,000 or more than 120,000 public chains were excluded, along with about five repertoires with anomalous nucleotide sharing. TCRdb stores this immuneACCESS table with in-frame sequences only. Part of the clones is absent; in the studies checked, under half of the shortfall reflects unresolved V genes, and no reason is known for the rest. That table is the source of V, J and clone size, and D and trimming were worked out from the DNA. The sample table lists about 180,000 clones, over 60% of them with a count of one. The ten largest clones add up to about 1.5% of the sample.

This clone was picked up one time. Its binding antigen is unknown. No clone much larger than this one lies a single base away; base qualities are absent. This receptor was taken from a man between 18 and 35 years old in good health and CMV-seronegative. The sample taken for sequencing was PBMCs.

The DNA sequence is TGTGCCAGCAGCGTGCTAGCGGAAGAGACCCAGTACTTC. This encodes CASSVLAEETQYF. The receptor chain draws on TRBV9 and TRBJ2-5, with 7 bases aligning to TRBD2. Counted from cysteine to phenylalanine, this CDR3 has 13 amino acids. Only the CDR3 DNA is retained, 39 bases long and in frame from the first base. The germline V gene supplies CDR1 SGDLS and CDR2 YYNGEE. V and J are trimmed by 2 bases and 3 bases, and the gene matches miss 1 base of the junction.